The 11 T cell receptor beta chains given below trace back to one sample, sequenced in a study of CXCR3 chemokines and chemotherapy response in bladder cancer. Each CDR3 protein gets one entry after TCRdb re-called the PCR reads with MiXCR. The sample has 8,000 to 10,000 distinct CDR3 sequences; under 25% are singletons. This sample was obtained from a patient whose treatment included neoadjuvant chemotherapy. These receptors were obtained from a human donor with bladder cancer that did not respond to neoadjuvant chemotherapy.

By frequency in the sample, this clonotype is medium-sized. This chain joins TRBV27 and TRBJ1-5; D ambiguous. Germline V gene lookup returns CDR1 MNHEY and CDR2 SMNVEV (reference sequence). This CDR3 has 15 residues. Trimming took 5 bases from V and 0 from J, leaving 11 bases between them. CDR3 bases: TGTGCCAGCAGTATGGGGTATGGTAGCAATCAGCCCCAGCATTTT. Amino acids: CASSMGYGSNQPQHF.

The chain combines TRBV6-1 with TRBJ2-1; 7 nucleotides agree with TRBD2. V was pared by 8 bases and J by 15 bases, with 7 bases of the junction left unmatched. CDR1 and CDR2 from the germline V gene are MNHNS and SASEGT. This CDR3 spans 10 amino acids. The CDR3 sequence: CASFRTSLFF. In DNA form, the CDR3 reads TGTGCCAGCTTCCGGACTAGTCTGTTCTTC.

The chain is built from TRBV6-8 and TRBJ1-4; TRBD1 aligns across 8 bases. This CDR3 has 17 residues. Trimming cost V 6 bases and J 2 bases; bases outside gene matches: 11. Germline V gene lookup returns CDR1 MNHGY and CDR2 SAAAGT. The CDR3 DNA reads TGTGCCAGCAGCCCCGGACAGGGAAGGGTGACTAATGAAAAACTGTTTTTT. Protein product: CASSPGQGRVTNEKLFF.

Comments on this clonotype: This likely reflects a read error, since a far larger clone is one base away. V usage is TRBV6-1 and J usage is TRBJ1-1; 7 bases align to TRBD1. CDR1 and CDR2 (germline): MNHNS, SASEGT. The CDR3 totals 15 residues. J lost 4 bases, V lost 3 bases, and 8 bases had no gene match. The CDR3 protein is CASSEETGYGTEAFF. The CDR3 coding sequence is TGTGCCAGCAGTGAGGAGACAGGGTACGGCACTGAAGCTTTCTTT.

This clonotype is labeled as medium-sized. The CDR3 loop reads CASRAGLYEQYF. The CDR3 DNA follows: TGTGCCAGCAGGGCAGGGCTATACGAGCAGTACTTC. The J gene is TRBJ2-7, the V gene TRBV6-2 or TRBV6-3; D might be TRBD1 (5 bases). The V and J ends lost 6 bases and 4 bases respectively, with 10 bases between them. Germline V gene sequence: CDR1 MNHEY, CDR2 SVGEGT. There are 12 residues in the CDR3.

This clonotype was seen repeatedly, ten times or more. The V call is TRBV12-3 or TRBV12-4, the J call TRBJ1-3; D unresolved. The V end lost 6 bases, the J end lost 2 bases, and 5 bases lay between the germline ends. The CDR3 loop spans 12 amino acids. The CDR3 coding sequence is TGTGCCAGCAGCTGGGCTGGAAACACCATATATTTT. This translates into CASSWAGNTIYF.

This clonotype was counted many times. The V gene is TRBV25-1, the J gene TRBJ1-3; 7 bases map to TRBD1. CDR1 and CDR2 (germline): MGHDK, SYGVNS. V shed 4 bases and J 1 base; nucleotides not matched to a gene: 7. The CDR3 has 16 amino acids. Here the CDR3 reads CASSARQGMSGNTIYF. In DNA, the CDR3 is TGTGCCAGCAGTGCGCGACAGGGTATGTCTGGAAACACCATATATTTT.

V and J are TRBV6-1 and TRBJ2-2, with D tentatively TRBD1 (6 bases). This CDR3 has 22 residues. The germline V gene has CDR1 MNHNS and CDR2 SASEGT. Trimming removed 2 bases at V and 4 bases at J, with 32 bases between. The CDR3 sequence is CASSENPVDRPQPGHLTGELFF. The CDR3 DNA reads as TGTGCCAGCAGTGAAAATCCCGTTGACAGGCCCCAGCCGGGACATCTCACCGGGGAGCTGTTTTTT.

The sample holds many counts of this clonotype. This sequence joins TRBV7-9 and TRBJ1-1; tentative D call: TRBD1 (5 bases). This CDR3 contains 15 residues. Germline CDR1 and CDR2: SEHNR and FQNEAQ (reference sequence). The ends were cut back, 4 bases at V and 11 bases at J, with 23 bases in the middle. CDR3 sequence: CASSWEGRGRREAFF. CDR3 coding DNA: TGTGCCAGCAGCTGGGAGGGACGGGGGAGGAGAGAGGCTTTCTTT.

This clonotype was recorded at least ten times. The genes are TRBV7-9 and TRBJ2-1, with TRBD2 as a possible D gene (6 bases). This CDR3 has 15 residues. The germline V gene encodes CDR1 SEHNR and CDR2 FQNEAQ (reference sequence). Trimming left V 6 bases short and J 6 bases short, with 18 bases between. This CDR3 is CASSPPGTGGNEQFF. In DNA, the CDR3 is TGTGCCAGCAGTCCCCCGGGGACCGGGGGCAATGAGCAGTTCTTC.

This clonotype was seen ten or more times. V gene TRBV12-3 or TRBV12-4 combines with J gene TRBJ1-5, with TRBD1 identical over 9 bases. After removal of 6 bases from V and 5 bases from J, the junction contained 5 bases not matched to a gene. This CDR3 region has 14 residues. CDR3 loop: CASRAGQGDQPQHF. CDR3 DNA: TGTGCCAGCAGGGCGGGACAGGGCGATCAGCCCCAGCATTTT.